Listed here are 27 T cell receptor beta chains from one sample, sequenced in a study of cytomegalovirus exposure and HLA in healthy donors. The primer mix had 60 Vbeta and 13 Jbeta primers. Here immunoSEQ multiplex PCR was the method, and the copy in TCRdb shows in-frame clones only, minus some. The repertoire holds roughly 190,000 clones, with roughly 12% as singletons. Material for sequencing was PBMCs. The receptor source for this set is a man between 50 and 59 years old in good health and CMV-seropositive.

In its sample, this clone was seen a few times. The DNA of the CDR3 is TGTGCCACCAGCAGAGATCTCCTACAGGGTCCCTACGAGCAGTACGTC. Amino acid sequence: CATSRDLLQGPYEQYV. The chain has TRBV15 and TRBJ2-7; D might be TRBD1 (6 bases). There are 16 residues in the CDR3. Germline V CDR1 and CDR2: LNHNV, YYDKDF (reference sequence). The V and J ends lost 0 bases and 2 bases respectively, with 14 bases between them.

The J gene is TRBJ1-5, the V gene TRBV5-6; TRBD1 is a possible D gene (6 bases). The CDR3 loop spans 13 amino acids. The V end lost 4 bases, the J end lost 4 bases, and 9 bases lay between the germline ends. Germline CDR1 SGHDT, CDR2 YYEEEE. CDR3 sequence reads: CASSSDRNQPQHF. The CDR3 nucleotides read TGTGCCAGCAGCAGTGACAGGAATCAGCCCCAGCATTTT.

The chain couples TRBV7-7 to TRBJ2-2; the match to TRBD2 covers 14 bases. J lost 9 bases, V lost 5 bases, and 14 bases had no gene match. CDR3 length: 18 residues. Germline loops: CDR1 SSHAT, CDR2 FNYEAQ (reference sequence). The CDR3 spells CASSPTQMTSGGARELFF. CDR3 sequence (DNA): TGTGCCAGCAGCCCAACGCAAATGACTAGCGGGGGGGCGCGGGAGCTGTTTTTT.

This clone was observed a few times. This sequence joins TRBV28 and TRBJ2-7; 7 nucleotides line up with TRBD1. The V segment lost 6 bases and the J segment 2 bases; nucleotides outside the gene matches: 7. The CDR3 runs to 14 residues. CDR1 and CDR2 (germline): MDHEN, SYDVKM. The CDR3 DNA is TGTGCCAGCAGGGTGGGACAGTGGACCTACGAGCAGTACTTC. Translated: CASRVGQWTYEQYF.

The rearrangement uses TRBV29-1 and TRBJ1-2; D is unresolved. Trimming shortened V by 4 bases and J by 6 bases, and 9 bases separated the two germline ends. There are 11 residues in the CDR3. Germline lookup yields CDR1 SQVTM and CDR2 ANQGSEA. This CDR3 is CSVVSRHGYTF. In DNA, the CDR3 is TGCAGCGTTGTTAGTCGCCATGGCTACACCTTC.

The rearrangement joins TRBV5-1 to TRBJ2-5, with 9 positions matching TRBD2. The CDR3 runs 16 residues. From germline, CDR1 is SGHRS and CDR2 YFSETQ. The V and J ends lost 2 bases and 4 bases, in that order; junction bases with no gene match: 9. In DNA, the CDR3 is TGCGCCAGCAGCTTCCAGCGGGGGGCTCCGGGAGAGACCCAGTACTTC. Amino acid sequence: CASSFQRGAPGETQYF.

In its sample, this clone was seen a few times. V and J are TRBV5-4 and TRBJ2-7; a weak D match, TRBD2 (6 bases). Germline V gene data show CDR1 as SGHNT and CDR2 as YYREEE (reference sequence). The V end lost 4 bases, the J end lost 1 base, and 9 bases lay between the germline ends. The CDR3 runs to 13 residues. The DNA of the CDR3 is TGTGCCAGCAGCGCTGCGGGGTCCTACGAGCAGTACTTC. Its translation is CASSAAGSYEQYF.

The CDR3 bases are TGTGCCAGCATAGGGACAGGTGGCAACTATGGCTACACCTTC. Encoded protein: CASIGTGGNYGYTF. This sequence joins TRBV6-6 and TRBJ1-2; 8 nucleotides line up with TRBD1. Germline V lookup: CDR1 MNHNY, CDR2 SVGAGI (reference sequence). The CDR3 consists of 14 residues. V gave up 7 bases and J gave up 2 bases; unmatched junction bases: 6.

The chain is built from TRBV29-1 and TRBJ1-1; 7 bases fit TRBD1. With 3 bases clipped from V and 4 bases from J, the junction kept 8 bases outside the gene matches. Germline CDR1 is SQVTM and CDR2 is ANQGSEA. This CDR3 has 14 amino acids. The CDR3 region has the DNA TGCAGCGTTGATAAGGCAGGGGGGACCACTGAAGCTTTCTTT. Translation gives CSVDKAGGTTEAFF.

The rearrangement links TRBV6-1 to TRBJ1-1; D is uncertain. The V and J ends lost 1 base and 0 bases respectively, with 9 bases between them. This CDR3 is built from 15 residues. The germline gives CDR1 MNHNS, CDR2 SASEGT. The CDR3 DNA sequence: TGTGCCAGCAGTGAAGAGGGAGGAATGAACACTGAAGCTTTCTTT. It is translated as CASSEEGGMNTEAFF.

CDR3 in amino acids: CASSSRLAGAYYEQYF. The CDR3 DNA sequence: TGTGCCAGCAGCTCCCGACTAGCGGGGGCCTACTACGAGCAGTACTTC. The rearrangement uses TRBV11-2 and TRBJ2-7; 12 bases match TRBD2. Germline CDR1 reads SGHAT; CDR2 reads FQNNGV. CDR3 length: 16 amino acids. V shed 4 bases and J 3 bases; nucleotides not matched to a gene: 7.

V and J are TRBV29-1 and TRBJ1-5, with D maybe TRBD1 (5 bases). The CDR3 has 14 residues. Germline V lookup: CDR1 SQVTM, CDR2 ANQGSEA. V lost 7 bases and J 6 bases, leaving 19 bases between the germline ends. The chain's CDR3 is CSAKLAGLGQPQHF. CDR3 bases: TGCAGCGCCAAACTTGCAGGGCTAGGTCAGCCCCAGCATTTT. The full variable domain, with the rest looked up from reference TRBV29-1 and TRBJ1-5, is SAVISQKPSRDICQRGTSLTIQCQVDSQVTMMFWYRQQPGQSLTLIATANQGSEATYESGFVIDKFPISRPNLTFSTLTVSNMSPEDSSIYLCSAKLAGLGQPQHFGDGTRLSIL.

The gene calls are TRBV4-3 and TRBJ2-7; TRBD2 matches 7 bases. This CDR3 contains 16 residues. Unmatched junction bases numbered 14, after V lost 4 bases and J lost 5 bases. CDR1 is LGHNA and CDR2 is YSLEER in the germline V gene. CDR3 amino acids: CASSLGGGRISDEQYF. DNA of the CDR3: TGCGCCAGCAGCCTCGGCGGGGGTCGCATCAGCGACGAGCAGTACTTC.

This chain uses TRBV19 with TRBJ1-1, with 8 bases lining up with TRBD1. This CDR3 is 15 amino acids long. In germline, CDR1 is LNHDA, CDR2 SQIVND (reference sequence). With 5 bases clipped from V and 2 bases from J, the junction kept 7 bases outside the gene matches. The CDR3 nucleotides are TGTGCCAGTAGTTCTCCGGGACAGGCCAACACTGAAGCTTTCTTT. It specifies CASSSPGQANTEAFF.

This chain uses TRBV11-3 with TRBJ2-7, with D perhaps matching TRBD2 (6 bases). There are 15 residues in the CDR3. V lost 4 bases and J 3 bases, leaving 16 bases between the germline ends. Germline V lookup: CDR1 SGHNT, CDR2 YENEEA. CDR3 nucleotide sequence: TGTGCCAGCAGCTCGTTTCCGGGACTTAACTACGAGCAGTACTTC. Protein: CASSSFPGLNYEQYF.

Regarding this clone: The sample has other DNA sequences that encode this CDR3 too. The V gene is TRBV5-6, the J gene TRBJ1-1, with D possibly matching TRBD1 (6 bases). The CDR3 is 15 residues long. The V gene's germline CDR1 is SGHDT and CDR2 YYEEEE. V was trimmed by 0 bases and J by 5 bases, leaving 14 bases between them. CDR3 in amino acids: CASSLGGRMVTEAFF. The DNA for the CDR3 is TGTGCCAGCAGCTTGGGGGGGCGAATGGTGACTGAAGCTTTCTTT.

This clone was seen a few times. The chain uses TRBV13 and TRBJ2-7; D unclear. The germline V and J ends were trimmed by 5 bases and 6 bases, with 11 bases remaining between them. Looked up from germline, CDR1 is PRHDT and CDR2 is FYEKMQ (reference sequence). The CDR3 spans 12 residues. In nucleotides, the CDR3 is TGTGCCAGCAGCCCTGTAGCCCGCGAGCAGTACTTC. Its translation: CASSPVAREQYF.

Only a few counts were recorded for this clone. V usage is TRBV6-1 and J usage is TRBJ2-5, with TRBD2 as a possible D gene (5 bases). The CDR3 runs 14 residues. V gave up 5 bases and J gave up 5 bases, with 15 bases separating them. Germline V gives CDR1 MNHNS, CDR2 SASEGT. Here the CDR3 reads CASSKGLAPETQYF. The CDR3 bases are TGTGCCAGCAGTAAAGGGCTAGCCCCCGAGACCCAGTACTTC.

The chain carries TRBV7-6 and TRBJ2-3; 11 bases match TRBD2. V lost 2 bases and J lost 4; bases outside the gene matches: 2. The CDR3 extends over 15 amino acids. Germline loops: CDR1 SGHVS, CDR2 FNYEAQ. The CDR3 DNA is TGTGCCAGCAGCTTACTAGCGGGGGGCGCAGATACGCAGTATTTT. This sequence encodes CASSLLAGGADTQYF.

This rearrangement joins TRBV6-4 to TRBJ2-5; 8 bases are a match to TRBD2. CDR1 and CDR2 (germline): MRHNA, SNTAGT. This CDR3 contains 16 residues. Germline trimming cut 11 bases from V and 5 bases from J; bases unmatched to any gene: 19. CDR3 in DNA: TGTGCCCGATGGAGAAGGGACGGGGGGGCGGAGGAGACCCAGTACTTC. It encodes CARWRRDGGAEETQYF.

This clone was counted a few times. V gene TRBV5-1 combines with J gene TRBJ1-1, with a possible D match to TRBD1 (6 bases). Germline V CDR1 and CDR2: SGHRS, YFSETQ. V dropped 4 bases and J dropped 7 bases, with 14 bases sitting between them. The CDR3 consists of 13 residues. In DNA form, the CDR3 reads TGCGCCAGCAGCGGACGAGGGGGTCGTGAAGCTTTCTTT. Its translation is CASSGRGGREAFF. Variable domain in full (rest from reference TRBV5-1 and TRBJ1-1): KAGVTQTPRYLIKTRGQQVTLSCSPISGHRSVSWYQQTPGQGLQFLFEYFSETQRNKGNFPGRFSGRQFSNSRSEMNVSTLELGDSALYLCASSGRGGREAFFGQGTRLTVV.

CDR3 amino acids: CASSFGGADTQYF. CDR3 DNA sequence: TGTGCCAGCAGCTTCGGGGGGGCAGATACGCAGTATTTT. The chain employs TRBV11-3 and TRBJ2-3; 8 bases map to TRBD2. This CDR3 is built from 13 residues. Losses at the gene ends were 3 bases for V and 4 bases for J; bases not matched to a gene: 0. Germline V CDR1 and CDR2: SGHNT, YENEEA.

This clone showed up just a few times. The CDR3 DNA follows: TGTGCCAGCAGTTACGGGGGGGGTTTCTACAATGAGCAGTTCTTC. Translated: CASSYGGGFYNEQFF. The chain is built from TRBV6-5 and TRBJ2-1, with 7 bases identical to TRBD2. Germline values: CDR1 MNHEY, CDR2 SVGAGI. The CDR3 length is 15 residues. V trimming: 2 bases; J trimming: 3 bases; junction bases outside the gene matches: 4.

The chain recombines TRBV6-4 with TRBJ1-1; 10 bases fit TRBD1. CDR3 size: 14 residues. Trimming took 5 bases from V and 11 from J; bases not matched to a gene: 11. Germline CDR1 is MRHNA and CDR2 is SNTAGT. CDR3 in DNA: TGTGCCAGCAGTCCTAACCCGGGACAGGGGTGGGCTTTCTTT. Its translation is CASSPNPGQGWAFF.

This chain joins TRBV11-3 and TRBJ1-1; 7 bases are shared with TRBD1. Germline lookup yields CDR1 SGHNT and CDR2 YENEEA. V was clipped by 1 base and J by 4 bases; unmatched bases: 9. This CDR3 comprises 16 residues. CDR3 bases: TGTGCCAGCAGCTTAGTGACAGGGACAGACGGCACTGAAGCTTTCTTT. This sequence encodes CASSLVTGTDGTEAFF. The full variable domain, completed using reference TRBV11-3 and TRBJ1-1, is EAGVVQSPRYKIIEKKQPVAFWCNPISGHNTLYWYLQNLGQGPELLIRYENEEAVDDSQLPKDRFSAERLKGVDSTLKIQPAELGDSAVYLCASSLVTGTDGTEAFFGQGTRLTVV.

This clone was seen more than once but under ten times. The chain employs TRBV5-4 and TRBJ1-2; D is unclear. Per germline, CDR1 SGHNT and CDR2 YYREEE (reference sequence). The CDR3 runs 11 residues. The germline V and J ends were trimmed by 5 bases and 6 bases, with 8 bases remaining between them. CDR3 region: CASSELDGYTF. The CDR3 DNA reads TGTGCCAGCAGTGAACTCGATGGCTACACCTTC.

The chain uses TRBV13 and TRBJ2-7; 8 nucleotides align to TRBD1. Trimming removed 6 bases from V and 6 bases from J; junction bases left unmatched: 7. CDR3 length equals 13 residues. The germline gives CDR1 PRHDT, CDR2 FYEKMQ (reference sequence). The CDR3 reads CASRRQGAVEQYF. CDR3 sequence (DNA): TGTGCCAGCAGACGGCAGGGGGCGGTCGAGCAGTACTTC.